This TCR beta chain comes out of a study of T cell responses to AZD1222 COVID-19 vaccine. The method was immunoSEQ multiplex PCR; TCRdb's version includes in-frame clones alone and lacks a portion of them. The sample includes some 180,000 clones, 85% to 95% of them seen just once. Germline V gene sequence: CDR1 LNHDA, CDR2 SQIVND (reference sequence). The CDR3 runs 15 residues. V gave up 4 bases and J gave up 10 bases, with 17 bases separating them. Sequences were derived from peripheral blood, sampled on day 0 of AZD1222 vaccination. The genes are TRBV19 and TRBJ1-6; the D is unclear. This clonotype originated in an adult in good health. Here the CDR3 reads CASSTDTGFSSPLHF. DNA for the CDR3: TGTGCCAGTAGTACCGACACCGGGTTTAGCTCACCCCTCCACTTT.